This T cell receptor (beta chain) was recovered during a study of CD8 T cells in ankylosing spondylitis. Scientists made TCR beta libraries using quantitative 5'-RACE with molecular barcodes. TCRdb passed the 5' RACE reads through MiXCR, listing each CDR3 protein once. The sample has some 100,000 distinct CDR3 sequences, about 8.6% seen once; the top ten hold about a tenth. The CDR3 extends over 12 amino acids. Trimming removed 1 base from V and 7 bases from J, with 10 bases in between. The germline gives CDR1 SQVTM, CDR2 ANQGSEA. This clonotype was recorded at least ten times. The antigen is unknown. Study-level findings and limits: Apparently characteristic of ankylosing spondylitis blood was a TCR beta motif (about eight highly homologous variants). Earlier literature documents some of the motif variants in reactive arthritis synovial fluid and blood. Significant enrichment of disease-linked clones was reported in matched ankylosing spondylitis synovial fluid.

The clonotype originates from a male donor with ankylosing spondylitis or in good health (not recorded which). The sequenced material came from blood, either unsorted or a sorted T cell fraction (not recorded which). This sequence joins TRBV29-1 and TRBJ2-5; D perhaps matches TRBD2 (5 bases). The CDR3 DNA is TGCAGCGTTGAAGTGTCCCGGGGGACCCAGTACTTC. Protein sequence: CSVEVSRGTQYF. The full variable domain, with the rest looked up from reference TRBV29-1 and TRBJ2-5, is SAVISQKPSRDICQRGTSLTIQCQVDSQVTMMFWYRQQPGQSLTLIATANQGSEATYESGFVIDKFPISRPNLTFSTLTVSNMSPEDSSIYLCSVEVSRGTQYFGPGTRLLVL.